The source of this T cell receptor (beta chain) is a study of molecular identifiers for immune sequencing clone quantification. Study-wide results and limits: Spiked Jurkat TCR RNA equal to one cell could reportedly be picked out among over 850,000 naive cells. The sizes of highly expanded clones could be underestimated when identical TCR molecules share a barcode. Over 98% of effector molecules, yet under 1% of naive-cell molecules, were held by clones above 20 RNA copies.

Naive CD8 T cells were sorted as CD8+CD4-CCR7+CD45RA+. TCRdb re-derived calls from the PCR reads in MiXCR, one entry per CDR3 protein. The sample lists about half a million distinct CDR3 sequences, around 23% occurring once. The CDR3 totals 12 residues. V gave up 5 bases and J gave up 8 bases, with 12 bases separating them. Germline CDR1 and CDR2: SGHTA and FQGNSA. This clonotype was seen just once. Antigen specificity is unknown. A much larger clone lies a single base off, so this may be a read error. Sequencing used naive CD8+ T cells from blood, with Jurkat cell RNA spiked in. Subset here: FACS-sorted CD8+CD4-CCR7+CD45RA+ naive T cells. J is TRBJ1-1 and V is TRBV7-2; unclear D gene. The sequence was obtained from a human donor in good health. Some libraries in this study had Jurkat cell RNA spiked in. CDR3 bases: TGTACCAGCAGCCCTTATCGGGCAGAAGCTTTCTTT. It yields the protein CTSSPYRAEAFF.